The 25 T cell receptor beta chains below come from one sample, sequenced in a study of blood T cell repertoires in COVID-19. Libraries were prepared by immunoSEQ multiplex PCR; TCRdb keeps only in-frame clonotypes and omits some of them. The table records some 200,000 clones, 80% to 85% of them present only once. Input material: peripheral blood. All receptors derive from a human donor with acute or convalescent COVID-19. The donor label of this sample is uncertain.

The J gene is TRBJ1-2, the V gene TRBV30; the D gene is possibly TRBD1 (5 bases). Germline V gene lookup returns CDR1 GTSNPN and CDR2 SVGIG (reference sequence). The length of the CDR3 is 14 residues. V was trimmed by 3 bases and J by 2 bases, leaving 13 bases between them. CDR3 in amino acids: CAWRVSEGNYGYTF. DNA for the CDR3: TGTGCCTGGAGGGTTTCGGAGGGGAACTATGGCTACACCTTC.

Here the CDR3 DNA reads TGCGCCAGCAGCTTGGACGGGGAAAGTGGCAATGAGCAGTTCTTC. It specifies CASSLDGESGNEQFF. This chain connects TRBV5-1 to TRBJ2-1, with a weak D call TRBD2 (5 bases). This CDR3 contains 15 residues. Trimming pared 0 bases from V and 6 bases from J, leaving 13 bases between. CDR1 is SGHRS and CDR2 is YFSETQ in the germline V gene.

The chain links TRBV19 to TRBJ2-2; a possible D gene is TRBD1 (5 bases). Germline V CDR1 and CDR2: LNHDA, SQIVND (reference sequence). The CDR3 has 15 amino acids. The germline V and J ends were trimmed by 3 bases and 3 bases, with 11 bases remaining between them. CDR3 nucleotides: TGTGCCAGTAGTATCAAGGGGTCTTACACCGGGGAGCTGTTTTTT. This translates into CASSIKGSYTGELFF.

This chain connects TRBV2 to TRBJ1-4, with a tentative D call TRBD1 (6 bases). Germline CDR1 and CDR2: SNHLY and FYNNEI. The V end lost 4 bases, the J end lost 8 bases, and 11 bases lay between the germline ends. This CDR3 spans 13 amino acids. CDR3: CASSVRGMEKLFF. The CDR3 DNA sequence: TGTGCCAGCAGTGTGAGGGGGATGGAAAAACTGTTTTTT.

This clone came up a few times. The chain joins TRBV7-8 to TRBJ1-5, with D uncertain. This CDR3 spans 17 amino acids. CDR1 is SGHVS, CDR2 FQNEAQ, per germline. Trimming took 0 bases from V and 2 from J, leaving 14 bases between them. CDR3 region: CASSLALQTTGNQPQHF. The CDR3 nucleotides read TGTGCCAGCAGCTTAGCCCTACAGACCACTGGCAATCAGCCCCAGCATTTT.

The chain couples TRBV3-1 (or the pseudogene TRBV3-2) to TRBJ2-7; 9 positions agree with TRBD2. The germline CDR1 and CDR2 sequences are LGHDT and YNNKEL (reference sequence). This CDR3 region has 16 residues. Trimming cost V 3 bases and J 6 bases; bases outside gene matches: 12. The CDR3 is CASSQAMAGGPSEQYF. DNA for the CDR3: TGTGCCAGCAGCCAGGCTATGGCGGGAGGGCCCTCCGAGCAGTACTTC.

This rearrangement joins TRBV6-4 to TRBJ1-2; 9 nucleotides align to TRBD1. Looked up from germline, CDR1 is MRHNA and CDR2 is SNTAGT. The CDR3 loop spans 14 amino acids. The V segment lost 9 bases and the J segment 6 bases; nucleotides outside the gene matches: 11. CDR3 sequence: CASRRTGAGHGYTF. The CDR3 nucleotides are TGTGCCAGTCGTCGGACAGGGGCAGGTCATGGCTACACCTTC.

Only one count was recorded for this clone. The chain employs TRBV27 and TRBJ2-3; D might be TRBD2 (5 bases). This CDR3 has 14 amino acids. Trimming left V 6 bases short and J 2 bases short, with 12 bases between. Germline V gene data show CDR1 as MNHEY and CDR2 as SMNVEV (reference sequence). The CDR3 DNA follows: TGTGCCAGCAGGAGGGCGGAGGTCACAGATACGCAGTATTTT. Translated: CASRRAEVTDTQYF.

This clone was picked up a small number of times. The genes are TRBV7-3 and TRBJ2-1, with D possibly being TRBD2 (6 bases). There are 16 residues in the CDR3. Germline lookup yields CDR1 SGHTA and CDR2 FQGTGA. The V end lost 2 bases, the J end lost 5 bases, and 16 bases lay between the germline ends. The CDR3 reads CASSLPGEVRNNEQFF. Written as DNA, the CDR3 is TGTGCCAGCAGCTTACCCGGGGAGGTCCGGAACAATGAGCAGTTCTTC.

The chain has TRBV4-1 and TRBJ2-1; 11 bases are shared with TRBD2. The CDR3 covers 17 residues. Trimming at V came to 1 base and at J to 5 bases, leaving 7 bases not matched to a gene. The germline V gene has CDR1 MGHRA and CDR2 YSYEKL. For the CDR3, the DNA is TGCGCCAGCAGCCAAGTCCAGCTAGCGGGAGGTCACAATGAGCAGTTCTTC. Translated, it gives CASSQVQLAGGHNEQFF.

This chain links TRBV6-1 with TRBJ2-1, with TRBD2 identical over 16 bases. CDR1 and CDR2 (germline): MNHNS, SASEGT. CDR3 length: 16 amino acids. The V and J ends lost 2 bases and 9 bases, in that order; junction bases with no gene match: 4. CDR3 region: CASSELGLAGGVEQFF. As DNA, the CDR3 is TGTGCCAGCAGTGAATTGGGACTAGCGGGGGGGGTTGAGCAGTTCTTC.

As DNA, the CDR3 is TGTGCCAGCAGCGCTGGACAGTCCTACGAGCAGTACTTC. It is translated as CASSAGQSYEQYF. The rearrangement links TRBV9 to TRBJ2-7, with D possibly matching TRBD1 (6 bases). Germline V gene sequence: CDR1 SGDLS, CDR2 YYNGEE. V was clipped by 3 bases and J by 1 base, with 8 bases between them. CDR3 length: 13 amino acids.

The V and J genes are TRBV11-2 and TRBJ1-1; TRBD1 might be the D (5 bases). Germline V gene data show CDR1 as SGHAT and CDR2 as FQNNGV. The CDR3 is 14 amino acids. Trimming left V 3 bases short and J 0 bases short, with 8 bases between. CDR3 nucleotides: TGTGCCAGCAGCTTTCAGGGATTGAACACTGAAGCTTTCTTT. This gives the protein CASSFQGLNTEAFF.

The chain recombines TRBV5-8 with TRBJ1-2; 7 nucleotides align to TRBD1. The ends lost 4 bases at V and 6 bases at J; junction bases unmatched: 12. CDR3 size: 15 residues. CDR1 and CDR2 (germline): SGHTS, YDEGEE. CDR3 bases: TGTGCCAGCAGCATCAAAGCATTAACAGGGGATGGCTACACCTTC. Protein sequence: CASSIKALTGDGYTF.

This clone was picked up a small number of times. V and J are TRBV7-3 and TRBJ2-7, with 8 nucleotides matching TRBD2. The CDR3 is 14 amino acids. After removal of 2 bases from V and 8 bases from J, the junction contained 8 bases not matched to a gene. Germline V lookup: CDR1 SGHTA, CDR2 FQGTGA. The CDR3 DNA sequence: TGTGCCAGCAGCTTAGATAGCGGGACCCTCAAGCAGTACTTC. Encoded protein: CASSLDSGTLKQYF. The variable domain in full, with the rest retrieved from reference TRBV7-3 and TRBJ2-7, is GAGVSQTPSNKVTEKGKYVELRCDPISGHTALYWYRQSLGQGPEFLIYFQGTGAADDSGLPNDRFFAVRPEGSVSTLKIQRTERGDSAVYLCASSLDSGTLKQYFGPGTRLTVT.

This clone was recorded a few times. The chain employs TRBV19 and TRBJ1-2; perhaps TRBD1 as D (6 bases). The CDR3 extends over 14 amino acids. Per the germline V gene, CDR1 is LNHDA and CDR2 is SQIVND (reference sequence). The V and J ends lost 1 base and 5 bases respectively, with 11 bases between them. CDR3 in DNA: TGTGCCAGTAGTATAGGGTCAGGGGCGTATGGCTACACCTTC. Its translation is CASSIGSGAYGYTF.

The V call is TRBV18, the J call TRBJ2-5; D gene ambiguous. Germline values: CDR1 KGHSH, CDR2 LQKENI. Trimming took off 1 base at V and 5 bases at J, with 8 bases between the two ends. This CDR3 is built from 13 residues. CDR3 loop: CASSPQARETQYF. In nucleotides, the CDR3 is TGTGCCAGCTCACCACAAGCGAGGGAGACCCAGTACTTC. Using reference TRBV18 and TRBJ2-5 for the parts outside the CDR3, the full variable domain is NAGVMQNPRHLVRRRGQEARLRCSPMKGHSHVYWYRQLPEEGLKFMVYLQKENIIDESGMPKERFSAEFPKEGPSILRIQQVVRGDSAAYFCASSPQARETQYFGPGTRLLVL.

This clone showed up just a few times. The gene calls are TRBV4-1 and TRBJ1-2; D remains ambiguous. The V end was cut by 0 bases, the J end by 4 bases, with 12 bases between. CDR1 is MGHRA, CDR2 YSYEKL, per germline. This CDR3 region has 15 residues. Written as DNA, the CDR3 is TGCGCCAGCAGCCAAGATCGGGGTTGGGCCTATGGCTACACCTTC. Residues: CASSQDRGWAYGYTF.

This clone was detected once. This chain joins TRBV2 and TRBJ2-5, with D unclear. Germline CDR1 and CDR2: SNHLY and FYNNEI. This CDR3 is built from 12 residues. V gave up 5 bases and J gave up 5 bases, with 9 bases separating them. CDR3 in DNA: TGTGCCAGCAGTCGCTCCGGGGAGACCCAGTACTTC. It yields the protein CASSRSGETQYF.

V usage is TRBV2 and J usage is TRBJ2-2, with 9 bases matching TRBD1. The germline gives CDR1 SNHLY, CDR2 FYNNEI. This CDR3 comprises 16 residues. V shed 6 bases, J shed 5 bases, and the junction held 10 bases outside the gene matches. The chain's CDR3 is CASRGTGLVKTGELFF. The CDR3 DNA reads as TGTGCCAGCAGGGGGACAGGGTTGGTTAAGACCGGGGAGCTGTTTTTT.

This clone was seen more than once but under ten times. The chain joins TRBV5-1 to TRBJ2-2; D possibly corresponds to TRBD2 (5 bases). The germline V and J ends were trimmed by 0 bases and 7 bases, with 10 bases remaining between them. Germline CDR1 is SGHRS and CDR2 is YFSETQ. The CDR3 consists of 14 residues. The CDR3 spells CASSLALEGGELFF. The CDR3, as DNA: TGCGCCAGCAGCTTGGCACTAGAGGGCGGGGAGCTGTTTTTT.

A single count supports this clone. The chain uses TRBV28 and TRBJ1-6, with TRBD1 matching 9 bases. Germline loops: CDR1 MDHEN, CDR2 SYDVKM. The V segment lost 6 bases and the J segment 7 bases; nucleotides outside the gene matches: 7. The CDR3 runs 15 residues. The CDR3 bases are TGTGCCAGCAGCCTAGGGGACAGGGACAATTCACCCCTCCACTTT. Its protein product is CASSLGDRDNSPLHF.

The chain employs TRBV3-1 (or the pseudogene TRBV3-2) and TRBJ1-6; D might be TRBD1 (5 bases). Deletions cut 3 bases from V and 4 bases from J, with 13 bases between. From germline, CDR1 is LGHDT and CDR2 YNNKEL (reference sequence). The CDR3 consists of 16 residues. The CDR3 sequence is CASSQTVEGYNSPLHF. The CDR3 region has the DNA TGTGCCAGCAGCCAGACAGTGGAGGGATATAATTCACCCCTCCACTTT.

The CDR3 sequence is CASSLEPVREAFF. CDR3 nucleotides: TGTGCCAGCAGCTTAGAGCCTGTACGCGAAGCTTTCTTT. The chain is built from TRBV7-3 and TRBJ1-1; D unclear. From germline, CDR1 is SGHTA and CDR2 FQGTGA. The CDR3 is made up of 13 amino acids. V gave up 2 bases and J gave up 8 bases, with 12 bases separating them.

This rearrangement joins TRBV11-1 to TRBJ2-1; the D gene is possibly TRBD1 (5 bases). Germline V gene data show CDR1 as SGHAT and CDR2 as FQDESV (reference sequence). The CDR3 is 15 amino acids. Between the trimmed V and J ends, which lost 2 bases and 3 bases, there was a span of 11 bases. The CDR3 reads CASSLLSQGYNEQFF. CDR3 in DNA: TGTGCCAGCAGCTTATTGTCCCAGGGCTACAATGAGCAGTTCTTC.